This T cell receptor beta chain was captured in a study of early stage breast cancer tumors. At the level of the study: Most of the 16 invasive tumors were ER+, PR+ and HER2-.

A word on this clone: Its matching antigen is unknown.

Only in-frame clones appear in the TCRdb table, and some are missing; sequencing was by immunoSEQ multiplex PCR. This table holds approximately 52,000 clones, roughly 84% found once. This CDR3 has 14 amino acids. Per germline, CDR1 SEHNR and CDR2 FQNEAQ (reference sequence). Trimming at V came to 3 bases and at J to 0 bases, leaving 0 bases not matched to a gene. Findings and limits, study-wide: Compared with adjacent normal breast, tumors showed around 2.5-fold denser, more clonal T cells. Blood repertoires resembled normal breast more than tumor.

The sample taken for sequencing was blood. The receptor was derived from a person aged 45-60 years with breast cancer. The gene calls are TRBV7-9 and TRBJ2-3; 7 nucleotides match TRBD2. DNA for the CDR3: TGTGCCAGCAGCTTCGGGGGGAGCACAGATACGCAGTATTTT. This codes for CASSFGGSTDTQYF.